Reported below is one TCR beta chain. Looked up from germline, CDR1 is LGHNA and CDR2 is YNFKEQ. Trimming pared 0 bases from V and 8 bases from J, leaving 10 bases between. The CDR3 spans 13 residues. Per the original methods: Cell counts per sample came from amplifying reference gene primers. The table came from immunoSEQ multiplex PCR; TCRdb's copy has only in-frame clones and leaves some out. V and J calls and clone size are those listed in that table; D and trimming were worked out from the DNA. The data contain 200,000 to 250,000 clones, about four fifths of them singletons. This specimen belongs to a study of blood T cell repertoires in COVID-19. In the study overall: From the United States, Italy and Spain came samples of acute and convalescent COVID-19. T cells, B-cell-depleted T cells, or PBMCs provided the cDNA or gDNA that served as material.

This TCR came from an elderly man with acute or convalescent COVID-19. Sequencing input: peripheral blood. J is TRBJ1-2 and V is TRBV4-2, with a weak D call TRBD1 (6 bases). The CDR3 loop reads CASSQDTGRGYTF. The CDR3 bases are TGTGCCAGCAGCCAAGATACAGGGCGAGGCTACACCTTC.